This T cell receptor beta chain was identified during a study of shared clonotypes between healthy human individuals. V was cut by 4 bases and J by 0 bases, with 7 bases left in between. This CDR3 region has 13 residues. Germline CDR1 is MNHNS and CDR2 is SASEGT. Assay used: immunoSEQ multiplex PCR; TCRdb lists only in-frame clones, some missing. The sample holds millions of clones; 90% to 95% are singletons and the top ten take roughly 0.13%. The chain couples TRBV6-1 to TRBJ2-7; D ambiguous. Material for sequencing was naive CD4+ T cells sorted from blood. As to subset: CD45RA+ positively selected. This receptor was taken from a man aged 18 to 30 in good health. The CDR3 bases are TGTGCCAGCAGTGGAGGTAGCTCCTACGAGCAGTACTTC. Translated, it gives CASSGGSSYEQYF.